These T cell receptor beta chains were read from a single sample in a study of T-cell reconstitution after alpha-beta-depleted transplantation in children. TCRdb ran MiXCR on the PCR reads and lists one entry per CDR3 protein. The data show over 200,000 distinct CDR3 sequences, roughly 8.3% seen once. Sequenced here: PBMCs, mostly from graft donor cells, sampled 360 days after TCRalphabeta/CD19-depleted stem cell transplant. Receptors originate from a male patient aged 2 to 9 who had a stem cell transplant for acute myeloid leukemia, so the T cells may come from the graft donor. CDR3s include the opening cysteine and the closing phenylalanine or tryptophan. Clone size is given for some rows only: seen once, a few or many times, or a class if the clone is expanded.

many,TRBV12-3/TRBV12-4,CASSQTTGSSYNEQFF
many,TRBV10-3,CAISSPGREVDYEQYF
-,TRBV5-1,CASSATGRDGYTF
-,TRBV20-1,CSAKVTSGRETQYF
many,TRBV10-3,CATTTGRSGYTF
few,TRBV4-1,CASSQVSGTAFGYTF
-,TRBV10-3,CAISDSRGEKLFF
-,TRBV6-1,CASSLRQGWTGELFF
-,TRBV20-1,CSARDTAGAETQYF
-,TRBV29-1,CSVEGGGLAGVDTQYF
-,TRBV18,CASSLSREDTQYF
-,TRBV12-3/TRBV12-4,CASSFSPGGAETQYF
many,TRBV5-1,CASSLAPDPNEQFF
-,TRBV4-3,CASSQEGGRSNEQYF
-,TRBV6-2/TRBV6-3,CASSYYSLAIEQFF
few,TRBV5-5,CASRGQGPYEQYF
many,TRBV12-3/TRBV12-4,CASSIDREGEKLFF
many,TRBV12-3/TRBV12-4,CASSPRPSRPYEQYF
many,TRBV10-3,CAISSGGGETQYF